This passage covers 4 T cell receptor beta chains from one sample sequenced in a study of blood T cell repertoires in COVID-19. Some clones are missing from TCRdb's copy, which holds only in-frame ones; the method was immunoSEQ multiplex PCR. The sample has approximately 200,000 clones; 80% to 90% are singletons. The sequenced sample was PBMCs or T cells enriched from blood (not recorded which). Receptors originate from a woman aged 30 to 39 who had been exposed to COVID-19.

This clone was seen only once. The chain has TRBV5-1 and TRBJ2-7; 12 bases fit TRBD1. The J segment lost 5 bases and the V segment lost 2 bases, leaving 8 bases of the junction unmatched. The length of the CDR3 is 16 residues. Looked up from germline, CDR1 is SGHRS and CDR2 is YFSETQ. The DNA for the CDR3 is TGCGCCAGCAGCTTAGGTGGGACAGGGGGCATGGACGAGCAGTACTTC. Residues: CASSLGGTGGMDEQYF.

The rearrangement uses TRBV6-5 and TRBJ1-2; 8 bases are a match to TRBD1. There are 14 residues in the CDR3. V lost 8 bases to trimming and J lost 4 bases; unmatched junction nucleotides: 9. The germline V gene has CDR1 MNHEY and CDR2 SVGAGI. CDR3 sequence reads: CASYSTGVGYGYTF. The CDR3 nucleotides read TGTGCCAGCTATTCGACAGGGGTAGGCTATGGCTACACCTTC.

The chain links TRBV6-2 or TRBV6-3 to TRBJ1-2; 7 nucleotides match TRBD1. Germline CDR1 is MNHEY and CDR2 is SVGEGT. This CDR3 has 13 amino acids. After removal of 6 bases from V and 4 bases from J, the junction contained 5 bases not matched to a gene. The CDR3 here is CASSRQGSYGYTF. Written as DNA, the CDR3 is TGTGCCAGCAGCCGACAGGGCAGCTATGGCTACACCTTC.

The V and J genes are TRBV19 and TRBJ2-1, with TRBD1 identical over 7 bases. Germline V CDR1 and CDR2: LNHDA, SQIVND (reference sequence). Trimming took 7 bases from V and 5 from J; bases not matched to a gene: 17. The CDR3 runs 17 residues. CDR3 nucleotide sequence: TGTGCCAGTACCCCACGAGCCCTACGGACAGGCGACAATGAGCAGTTCTTC. It translates to CASTPRALRTGDNEQFF.